This T cell receptor beta chain was identified during a study of T cells after posttransplantation cyclophosphamide. The CDR3 extends over 16 amino acids. Germline CDR1 and CDR2: MNHEY and SVGAGI. Trimming stripped 0 bases from V and 6 bases from J, with 15 bases between. On this clone itself: Its cognate antigen is unknown.

On the day of bone marrow donation, the related graft donor provided peripheral blood. Measured with immunoSEQ multiplex PCR; TCRdb has only the in-frame clones, and not every one. The table includes fewer than 7,000 clones, more than 60% detected once. General observations from the study: Donor-recipient repertoire similarity was low at 1-2 months, rising over year one. TRB clonality was highly associated with recipient CMV seropositivity and reactivation.

Sequenced sample: memory CD4+ T cells sorted from blood. The J gene is TRBJ2-1, the V gene TRBV6-5; the D is unclear. This TCR was sampled from a woman in her forties or fifties in good health and a related stem cell transplant donor. The chain's CDR3 is CASSYSPPPTSNEQFF. The CDR3 DNA is TGTGCCAGCAGTTACTCCCCTCCCCCAACCAGCAATGAGCAGTTCTTC.